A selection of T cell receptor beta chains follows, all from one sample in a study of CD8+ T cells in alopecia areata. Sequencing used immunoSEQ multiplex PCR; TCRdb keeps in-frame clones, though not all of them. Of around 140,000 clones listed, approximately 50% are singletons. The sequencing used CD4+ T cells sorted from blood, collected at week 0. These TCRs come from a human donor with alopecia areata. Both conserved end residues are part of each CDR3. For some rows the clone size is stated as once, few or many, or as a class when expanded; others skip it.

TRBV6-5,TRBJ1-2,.,CASSSGTGSFYGYTF
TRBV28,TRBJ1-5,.,CASTNIMDSNQPQHF
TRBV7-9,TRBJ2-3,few,CASSLGGGSTQYF
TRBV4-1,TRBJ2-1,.,CASSPHPDEQFF
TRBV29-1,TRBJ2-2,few,CSGDFATGELFF
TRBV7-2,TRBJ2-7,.,CASSTRLGLAGGLNEQYF
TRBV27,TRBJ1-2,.,CASSSGTGGGYTF
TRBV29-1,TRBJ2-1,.,CSLGGDFSYNEQFF
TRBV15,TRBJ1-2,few,CATSRAGRLQESHGYTF
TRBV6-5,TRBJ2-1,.,CASSYVGLGEEFF
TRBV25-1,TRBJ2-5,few,CASSEFSRPETQYF
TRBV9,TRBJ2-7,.,CASSVSPGGEQYF
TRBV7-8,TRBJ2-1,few,CASSLGIGRTSSYNEQFF
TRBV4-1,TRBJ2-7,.,CASSQAQGDYEQYF
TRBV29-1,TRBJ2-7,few,CSVATGVHEQYF
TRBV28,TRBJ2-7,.,CASSLAGGRYEQYF
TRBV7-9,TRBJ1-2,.,CASSLEASGGYTF
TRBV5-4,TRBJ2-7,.,CASSLNRYYEQYF
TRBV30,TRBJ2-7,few,CAWSEGTGSSYEQYF
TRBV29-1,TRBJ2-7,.,CSVAGVGRGYEQYF
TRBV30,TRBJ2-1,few,CAWSERDEQFF
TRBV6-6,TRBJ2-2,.,CASSGNTGELFF
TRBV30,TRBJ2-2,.,CAWTQAANTGELFF
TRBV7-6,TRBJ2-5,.,CASSPLGGPLQTQYF